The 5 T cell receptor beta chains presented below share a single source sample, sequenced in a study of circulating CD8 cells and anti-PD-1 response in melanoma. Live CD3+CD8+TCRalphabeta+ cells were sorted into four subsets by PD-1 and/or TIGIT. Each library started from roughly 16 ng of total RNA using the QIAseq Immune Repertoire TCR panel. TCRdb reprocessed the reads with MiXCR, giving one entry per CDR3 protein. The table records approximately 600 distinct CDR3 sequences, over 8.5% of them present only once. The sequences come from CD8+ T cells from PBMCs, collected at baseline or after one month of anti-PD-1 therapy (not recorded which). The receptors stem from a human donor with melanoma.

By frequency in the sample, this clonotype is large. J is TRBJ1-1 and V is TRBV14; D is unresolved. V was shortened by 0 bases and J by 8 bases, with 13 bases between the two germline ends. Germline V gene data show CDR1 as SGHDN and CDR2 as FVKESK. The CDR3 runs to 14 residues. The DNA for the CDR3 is TGTGCCAGCAGCCAAGAATTAGGAGGCCGAGAAGCTTTCTTT. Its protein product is CASSQELGGREAFF.

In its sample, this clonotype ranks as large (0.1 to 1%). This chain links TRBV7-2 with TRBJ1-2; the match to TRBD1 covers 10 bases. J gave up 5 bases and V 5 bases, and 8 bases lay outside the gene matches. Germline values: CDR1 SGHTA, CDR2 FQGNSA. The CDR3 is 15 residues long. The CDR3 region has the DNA TGTGCCAGCAGCCGGCTCGGGACAGGGGTATATGGCTACACCTTC. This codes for CASSRLGTGVYGYTF.

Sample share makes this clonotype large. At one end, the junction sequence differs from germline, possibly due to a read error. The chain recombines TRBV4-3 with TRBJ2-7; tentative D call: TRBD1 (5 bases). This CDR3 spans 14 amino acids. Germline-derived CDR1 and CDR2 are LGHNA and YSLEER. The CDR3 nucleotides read TGCGCCAGCAGCGAAGACAGATCCGCCTACGAGCAGTACTTC. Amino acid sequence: CASSEDRSAYEQYF.

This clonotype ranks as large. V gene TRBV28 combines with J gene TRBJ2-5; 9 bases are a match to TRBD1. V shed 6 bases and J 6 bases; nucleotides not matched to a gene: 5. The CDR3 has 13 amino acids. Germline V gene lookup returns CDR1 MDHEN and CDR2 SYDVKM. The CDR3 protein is CASRTQGAKTQYF. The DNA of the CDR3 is TGTGCCAGCAGGACACAGGGGGCGAAGACCCAGTACTTC.

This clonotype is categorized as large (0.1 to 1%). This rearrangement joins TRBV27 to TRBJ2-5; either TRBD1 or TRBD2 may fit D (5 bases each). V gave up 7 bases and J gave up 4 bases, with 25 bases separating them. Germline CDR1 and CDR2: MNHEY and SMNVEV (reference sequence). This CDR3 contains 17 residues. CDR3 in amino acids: CASTKLSGSSGPETQYF. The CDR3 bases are TGTGCCAGCACGAAGCTTTCAGGGAGTAGTGGTCCAGAGACCCAGTACTTC.